This passage covers 26 T cell receptor beta chains from one sample sequenced in a study of early T cells in non-severe SARS-CoV-2 infection. TCRdb fed the 5' RACE reads into MiXCR, producing one record per CDR3 protein. The sample contains roughly 28,000 distinct CDR3 sequences, around 5.4% of which appear only once. Material for sequencing was whole blood. Receptors originate from an adult who was a healthcare worker with PCR-confirmed SARS-CoV-2 infection or an uninfected control (not recorded which).

This clonotype was recorded many times. The J gene is TRBJ2-1, the V gene TRBV18; 7 bases map to TRBD1. This CDR3 region has 15 residues. Germline assignment: CDR1 KGHSH and CDR2 LQKENI. Losses at the gene ends were 4 bases for V and 8 bases for J; bases not matched to a gene: 11. The CDR3 is CASSLPGQPTDEQFF. CDR3 nucleotide sequence: TGTGCCAGCTCACTGCCGGGACAGCCGACGGATGAGCAGTTCTTC.

This clonotype was seen ten or more times. The gene calls are TRBV6-5 and TRBJ1-6; D ambiguous. The CDR3 loop spans 14 amino acids. In germline, CDR1 is MNHEY, CDR2 SVGAGI. V was shortened by 6 bases and J by 7 bases, with 13 bases between the two germline ends. CDR3 DNA sequence: TGTGCCAGCAGACCGGTGGATAAAAATTCACCCCTCCACTTT. Amino acid sequence: CASRPVDKNSPLHF.

This clonotype was counted ten times or more. The chain joins TRBV20-1 to TRBJ1-1; no clear D. The CDR3 totals 14 residues. CDR1 and CDR2 (germline): DFQATT, SNEGSKA (reference sequence). Trimming left V 3 bases short and J 4 bases short, with 15 bases between. The CDR3 sequence: CSASTIGESTEAFF. The CDR3 DNA is TGCAGTGCTAGTACCATCGGCGAGAGCACTGAAGCTTTCTTT.

This clonotype was observed at least ten times. The chain uses TRBV15 and TRBJ1-6; D unresolved. V shed 1 base and J shed 8 bases, with 6 bases lying between them. This CDR3 region has 13 residues. Germline V gene data show CDR1 as LNHNV and CDR2 as YYDKDF (reference sequence). CDR3 residues: CATSRARDSPLHF. The CDR3 DNA follows: TGTGCCACCAGCAGAGCCAGAGATTCACCCCTCCACTTT.

This clonotype was observed a few times. The J gene is TRBJ2-2, the V gene TRBV10-3; D uncertain. Germline V lookup: CDR1 ENHRY, CDR2 SYGVKD. The germline V and J ends were trimmed by 8 bases and 6 bases, with 7 bases remaining between them. The CDR3 loop spans 11 amino acids. The CDR3 sequence is CAIAVSGELFF. The CDR3 coding sequence is TGTGCCATCGCCGTCTCCGGGGAGCTGTTTTTT.

Only a few counts were recorded for this clonotype. The chain combines TRBV20-1 with TRBJ2-1, with 9 bases that match TRBD2. The CDR3 contains 18 residues. Germline lookup yields CDR1 DFQATT and CDR2 SNEGSKA (reference sequence). V lost 6 bases, J lost 0 bases, and 15 bases stayed unmatched. The chain's CDR3 is CSARFTSGRLSSYNEQFF. The CDR3 coding sequence is TGCAGTGCCAGATTCACTAGCGGGCGCCTAAGCTCCTACAATGAGCAGTTCTTC.

V usage is TRBV7-9 and J usage is TRBJ2-7, with 10 nucleotides matching TRBD1. The CDR3 has 15 amino acids. Germline CDR1 and CDR2: SEHNR and FQNEAQ (reference sequence). The J segment lost 5 bases and the V segment lost 1 base, leaving 5 bases of the junction unmatched. Written as DNA, the CDR3 is TGTGCCAGCAGCTTAGGGGACAGGGGTGGCGACGAGCAGTACTTC. Translating it yields CASSLGDRGGDEQYF. Based on the CDR3 plus reference TRBV7-9 and TRBJ2-7, the full variable domain is DTGVSQNPRHKITKRGQNVTFRCDPISEHNRLYWYRQTLGQGPEFLTYFQNEAQLEKSRLLSDRFSAERPKGSFSTLEIQRTEQGDSAMYLCASSLGDRGGDEQYFGPGTRLTVT.

Only a few counts were recorded for this clonotype. The chain combines TRBV18 with TRBJ2-1; 8 positions match TRBD2. This CDR3 comprises 13 residues. The germline V gene has CDR1 KGHSH and CDR2 LQKENI. V shed 3 bases, J shed 8 bases, and the junction held 3 bases outside the gene matches. DNA for the CDR3: TGTGCCAGCTCACCCGGGACTAGGGATGAGCAGTTCTTC. This codes for CASSPGTRDEQFF. The full variable domain, completed using reference TRBV18 and TRBJ2-1, is NAGVMQNPRHLVRRRGQEARLRCSPMKGHSHVYWYRQLPEEGLKFMVYLQKENIIDESGMPKERFSAEFPKEGPSILRIQQVVRGDSAAYFCASSPGTRDEQFFGPGTRLTVL.

This clonotype was counted between two and nine times. The chain is built from TRBV24-1 and TRBJ2-3, with D perhaps matching TRBD2 (6 bases). Germline CDR1 KGHDR, CDR2 SFDVKD. The CDR3 has 15 amino acids. Trimming removed 3 bases at V and 0 bases at J, with 9 bases between. CDR3 region: CATSDHGTSTDTQYF. The DNA for the CDR3 is TGTGCCACCAGTGATCACGGGACTAGCACAGATACGCAGTATTTT.

This clonotype was detected once. The rearrangement joins TRBV12-3 or TRBV12-4 to TRBJ2-3, with 7 bases identical to TRBD1. With V trimmed by 7 bases and J by 3 bases, 7 bases remained unmatched. The CDR3 runs to 14 residues. In DNA form, the CDR3 reads TGTGCCAGCACCCCGGGACAGATAACAGATACGCAGTATTTT. It is translated as CASTPGQITDTQYF.

This clonotype was observed many times. CDR3 sequence reads: CASSQAGTDTEAFF. In DNA, the CDR3 is TGTGCCAGCAGCCAAGCAGGGACAGACACTGAAGCTTTCTTT. The genes are TRBV3-1 and TRBJ1-1; 7 bases match TRBD1. V lost 1 base to trimming and J lost 3 bases; unmatched junction nucleotides: 2. The CDR3 totals 14 residues. The germline V gene encodes CDR1 LGHDT and CDR2 YNNKEL (reference sequence). Variable domain in full (rest from reference TRBV3-1 and TRBJ1-1): DTAVSQTPKYLVTQMGNDKSIKCEQNLGHDTMYWYKQDSKKFLKIMFSYNNKELIINETVPNRFSPKSPDKAHLNLHINSLELGDSAVYFCASSQAGTDTEAFFGQGTRLTVV.

This clonotype has a count of ten or more. V and J are TRBV7-3 and TRBJ2-1, with D maybe TRBD2 (5 bases). CDR1 and CDR2 from the germline V gene are SGHTA and FQGTGA. This CDR3 is 14 amino acids long. Trimming stripped 6 bases from V and 8 bases from J, with 17 bases between. CDR3 loop: CASRPSRIWHEQFF. DNA of the CDR3: TGTGCCAGCAGGCCTAGCCGAATTTGGCATGAGCAGTTCTTC.

A few counts support this clonotype. This sequence joins TRBV7-6 and TRBJ2-1; D gene ambiguous. The germline CDR1 and CDR2 sequences are SGHVS and FNYEAQ. CDR3 length equals 16 residues. The germline V and J ends were trimmed by 5 bases and 0 bases, with 14 bases remaining between them. CDR3 protein: CASSPQTASSYNEQFF. In DNA, the CDR3 is TGTGCCAGCAGCCCCCAGACCGCCAGCTCCTACAATGAGCAGTTCTTC.

Many counts were recorded for this clonotype. This chain joins TRBV7-2 and TRBJ2-5; 7 bases map to TRBD2. This CDR3 contains 16 residues. The trim removed 3 bases at V and 2 bases at J, leaving 9 bases unmatched. Germline V gives CDR1 SGHTA, CDR2 FQGNSA. In DNA, the CDR3 is TGTGCCAGCAGCTTCCGCTCGGGGGGAGGTCAAGAGACCCAGTACTTC. It yields the protein CASSFRSGGGQETQYF. The full variable domain, its missing parts supplied by reference TRBV7-2 and TRBJ2-5, is GAGVSQSPSNKVTEKGKDVELRCDPISGHTALYWYRQSLGQGLEFLIYFQGNSAPDKSGLPSDRFSAERTGGSVSTLTIQRTQQEDSAVYLCASSFRSGGGQETQYFGPGTRLLVL.

This clonotype was found a few times. This rearrangement joins TRBV6-5 to TRBJ2-5; D gene ambiguous. The CDR3 is 16 amino acids. Trimming took off 8 bases at V and 4 bases at J, with 23 bases between the two ends. Germline V gene data show CDR1 as MNHEY and CDR2 as SVGAGI. DNA of the CDR3: TGTGCCAGCGATAACCGTCGGCGTGGGAAAAGAGAGACCCAGTACTTC. It specifies CASDNRRRGKRETQYF.

This clonotype occurred many times. CDR3 region: CASSPGPGNQPQHF. CDR3 coding DNA: TGTGCCAGCAGCCCGGGGCCGGGCAATCAGCCCCAGCATTTT. The V call is TRBV3-1, the J call TRBJ1-5, with D perhaps TRBD1 (5 bases). Trimming took 4 bases from V and 2 from J, leaving 9 bases between them. The CDR3 is 14 residues long. The germline V gene has CDR1 LGHDT and CDR2 YNNKEL (reference sequence).

There are a few counts of this clonotype. The rearrangement links TRBV5-4 to TRBJ2-1; 8 nucleotides align to TRBD1. V dropped 4 bases and J dropped 0; count of bases not matched to a gene: 3. This CDR3 contains 15 residues. Germline values: CDR1 SGHNT, CDR2 YYREEE (reference sequence). CDR3 sequence reads: CASSRDRSSYNEQFF. The CDR3 nucleotides read TGTGCCAGCAGCCGGGACAGGAGCTCCTACAATGAGCAGTTCTTC.

This clonotype turned up a few times. The V gene is TRBV27, the J gene TRBJ1-1; D unclear. The CDR3 is made up of 13 amino acids. Trimming removed 5 bases at V and 8 bases at J, with 15 bases between. CDR1 and CDR2 (germline): MNHEY, SMNVEV (reference sequence). DNA for the CDR3: TGTGCCAGCAGTCTCCCCGGCGGATCCGAAGCTTTCTTT. Its translation is CASSLPGGSEAFF.

The CDR3 region is CASSSRLATFSTDTQYF. The CDR3 DNA is TGTGCCAGCAGTTCCCGGCTAGCGACCTTTAGCACAGATACGCAGTATTTT. The chain recombines TRBV12-3 or TRBV12-4 with TRBJ2-3; the D gene is possibly TRBD2 (6 bases). The CDR3 runs to 17 residues. V lost 4 bases, J lost 0 bases, and 17 bases lay in between.

At least ten counts were recorded for this clonotype. The chain employs TRBV10-2 and TRBJ2-5; 15 nucleotides agree with TRBD2. The V segment lost 4 bases and the J segment 3 bases; nucleotides outside the gene matches: 6. The CDR3 is 17 residues long. Per the germline V gene, CDR1 is WSHSY and CDR2 is SAAADI. CDR3 DNA: TGCGCCAGCAGTGGGACTAGCGGGAGGGCCTGGGAAGAGACCCAGTACTTC. Translation gives CASSGTSGRAWEETQYF.

Details on this clonotype: A much larger clone is a single base away; this may be a read error. V and J are TRBV14 and TRBJ1-6; TRBD1 is a possible D gene (5 bases). Per the germline V gene, CDR1 is SGHDN and CDR2 is FVKESK. The CDR3 spans 15 residues. Here the CDR3 reads CASSQDPAGLSPFHF. DNA of the CDR3: TGTGCCAGCAGCCAAGATCCCGCAGGGTTGTCACCCTTCCACTTT.

In this sample, this clonotype turned up many times. The chain joins TRBV12-3 or TRBV12-4 to TRBJ2-4; D is possibly TRBD1 or TRBD2 (5 bases each). Trimming cost V 3 bases and J 0 bases, with 21 bases left between them. The CDR3 runs 19 residues. CDR3 sequence reads: CASSFRDPFPSQAKNIQYF. The CDR3 bases are TGTGCCAGCAGTTTTAGGGACCCCTTCCCCTCACAAGCCAAAAACATTCAGTACTTC.

This clonotype showed up many times. This sequence joins TRBV6-1 and TRBJ1-1; the D is unclear. This CDR3 region has 15 residues. With 6 bases removed from V and 0 bases from J, the gap between germline ends came to 14 bases. In germline, CDR1 is MNHNS, CDR2 SASEGT. The chain's CDR3 is CASSALTGMNTEAFF. CDR3 nucleotides: TGTGCCAGCAGCGCCCTGACGGGCATGAACACTGAAGCTTTCTTT.

This clonotype showed up many times. This sequence joins TRBV15 and TRBJ1-3; the D is unclear. The V gene lost 5 bases and the J gene lost 4 bases, with 15 bases spanning the gap. CDR1 and CDR2 (germline): LNHNV, YYDKDF (reference sequence). CDR3 length: 15 amino acids. CDR3 DNA: TGTGCCACCAGCGGCGGATATGGCAGAGGAAACACCATATATTTT. It specifies CATSGGYGRGNTIYF.

This clonotype was recorded at least ten times. A read error may account for a junction end that differs from germline. The V and J genes are TRBV6-6 and TRBJ2-7; D gene ambiguous. Looked up from germline, CDR1 is MNHNY and CDR2 is SVGAGI (reference sequence). The CDR3 is made up of 12 amino acids. The CDR3 loop reads CASNYGSYEQYF. The DNA for the CDR3 is TGTGCCAGCAATTACGGCTCCTACGAGCAGTACTTC.

Ten or more counts support this clonotype. The chain uses TRBV6-6 and TRBJ1-1, with D unclear. Deletions cut 3 bases from V and 1 base from J, with 6 bases between. Germline V lookup: CDR1 MNHNY, CDR2 SVGAGI (reference sequence). The CDR3 has 13 amino acids. The CDR3 nucleotides are TGTGCCAGCAGTTATCAGGAGAACACTGAAGCTTTCTTT. Translating gives CASSYQENTEAFF.